This TCR beta chain stems from a study of molecular identifiers for immune sequencing clone quantification. This clonotype was counted ten times or more. Its matching antigen is unknown. CDR3 size: 14 residues. V lost 4 bases and J lost 5; bases outside the gene matches: 3. The germline gives CDR1 SQVTM, CDR2 ANQGSEA. Preparation methods for the bulk TCR libraries were those previously described, with listed TCR primers. TCRdb used MiXCR to reprocess the PCR reads, holding one entry per CDR3 protein. The top ten hold approximately 0.8% of the sample, which has about half a million distinct CDR3 sequences, over 20% seen once. When naive CD8 T cells were sorted, they were gated as CD8+CD4-CCR7+CD45RA+. Study findings and constraints: In CMV-specific effectors, clones above 20 copies held over 98% of molecules; naive, under 1%. Among some 910,000 naive cells, as was reported, spiked Jurkat TCR RNA from one cell was detectable.

Sequenced sample: naive CD8+ T cells from blood, with Jurkat cell RNA spiked in. Subset defined: FACS-sorted CD8+CD4-CCR7+CD45RA+ naive T cells. The origin of this receptor is a human donor in good health. Some libraries in this study had Jurkat cell RNA spiked in. The chain recombines TRBV29-1 with TRBJ2-2; TRBD2 aligns across 11 bases. In DNA, the CDR3 is TGCAGCGTTGTTGGGACTAGCGGAACCGGGGAGCTGTTTTTT. Amino acids: CSVVGTSGTGELFF.